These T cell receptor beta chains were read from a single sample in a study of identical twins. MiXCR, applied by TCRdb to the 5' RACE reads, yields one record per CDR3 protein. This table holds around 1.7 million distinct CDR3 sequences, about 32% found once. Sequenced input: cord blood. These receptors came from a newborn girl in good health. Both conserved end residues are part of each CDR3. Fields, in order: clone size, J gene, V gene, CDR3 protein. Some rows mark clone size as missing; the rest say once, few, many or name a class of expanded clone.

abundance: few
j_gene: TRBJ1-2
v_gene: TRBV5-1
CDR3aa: CASSLAGGREDGYTF

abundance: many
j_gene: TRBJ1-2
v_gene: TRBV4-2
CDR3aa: CASSQEGFRTANYGYTF

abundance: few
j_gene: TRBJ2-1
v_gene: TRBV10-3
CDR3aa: CAIALLQGRDEQFF

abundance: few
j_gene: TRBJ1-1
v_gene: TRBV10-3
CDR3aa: CAISESKGRTYTEAFF

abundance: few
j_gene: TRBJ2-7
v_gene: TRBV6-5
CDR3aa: CASSFGLAGGSSYEQYF

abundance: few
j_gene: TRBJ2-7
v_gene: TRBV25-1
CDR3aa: CASSDPYGHYYEQYF

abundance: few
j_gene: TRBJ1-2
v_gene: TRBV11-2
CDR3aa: CASSFQGGTDYGYTF

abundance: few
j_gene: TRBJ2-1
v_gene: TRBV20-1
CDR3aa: CSARDPLAGIHNEQFF

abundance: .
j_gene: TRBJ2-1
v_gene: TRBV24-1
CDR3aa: CATSDLRYEQFF

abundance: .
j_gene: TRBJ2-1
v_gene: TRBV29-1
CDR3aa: CSVEVGTSGTGSYNEQFF

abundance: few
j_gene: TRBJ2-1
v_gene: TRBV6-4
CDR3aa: CASRILWGLSSYNEQFF

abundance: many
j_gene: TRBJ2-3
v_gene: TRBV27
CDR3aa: CASSSRQGPTVRTDTQYF

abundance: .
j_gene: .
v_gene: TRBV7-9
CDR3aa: CASSLGQGFHEQYF

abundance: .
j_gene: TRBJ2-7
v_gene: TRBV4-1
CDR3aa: CASSHRITTQVGAQYF

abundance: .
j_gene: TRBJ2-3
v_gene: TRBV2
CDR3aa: CASRSDRGTSTDTQYF

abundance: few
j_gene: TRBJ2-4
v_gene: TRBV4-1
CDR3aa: CASSQAGGENIQYF

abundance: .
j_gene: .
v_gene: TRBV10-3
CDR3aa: CAMGPPRETQYF

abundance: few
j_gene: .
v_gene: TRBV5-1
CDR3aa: CASSRPGTGYEQYF